This T cell receptor beta chain derives from a study of cytomegalovirus exposure and HLA in healthy donors. Study-level information: HLA-typed donors were the source of about 85 million unique TCRs, which an early data release held. Study findings and constraints: Three CMV-associated chains proved CMV antigen-specific in vitro.

A note on this clone: The antigen is unknown.

The primer mix had 60 Vbeta and 13 Jbeta primers. Libraries were prepared by immunoSEQ multiplex PCR; TCRdb keeps only in-frame clonotypes and omits some of them. In the table there are under 200,000 clones, roughly four fifths of which are singletons. The CDR3 has 15 amino acids. The V end lost 8 bases, the J end lost 6 bases, and 17 bases lay between the germline ends. Germline CDR1 MNHEY, CDR2 SMNVEV (reference sequence). The TCR comes from a man aged 25-45 years in good health and CMV-seronegative. The chain recombines TRBV27 with TRBJ1-6; D may be TRBD1 (6 bases). The sequencing sample was made of PBMCs. CDR3 nucleotide sequence: TGTGCCAGCGCATTGATACAGGGAACTAATTCACCCCTCCACTTT. Amino acid sequence: CASALIQGTNSPLHF.